This TCR beta chain was obtained from a study of CD8 T cells in Susac syndrome. An input of roughly 0.5 to 1 ug of RNA was subjected to reverse transcription using random hexamers. TCRdb re-called the immunoSEQ multiplex PCR reads through MiXCR, storing one row per CDR3 protein. There are about 140,000 distinct CDR3 sequences in the sample; 85% to 95% occur only once, and about 0.18% lies in the top ten. V dropped 0 bases and J dropped 10 bases, with 19 bases sitting between them. The CDR3 sequence is 15 residues long. Germline assignment: CDR1 DFQATT and CDR2 SNEGSKA (reference sequence). This clonotype has just one count.

Sequences were obtained from CD8+ T cells from PBMCs. The clonotype originates from a human donor with Susac syndrome. The chain couples TRBV20-1 to TRBJ2-1; no definite D call. CDR3 sequence: CSARDLSVPDVEQFF. DNA of the CDR3: TGCAGTGCTAGAGATCTCAGCGTCCCGGACGTCGAGCAGTTCTTC.